What follows describes a single TCR beta chain. This entry is derived from a study of beta chain features in type 1 diabetes. Trimming removed 4 bases at V and 7 bases at J, with 13 bases between. CDR1 and CDR2 (germline): SGHVS, FNYEAQ. The CDR3 length is 13 residues. Using CD45RO/CCR7/CD25/CD127/CD95/CD27, CD4+ naive, central memory, regulatory and stem cell-like memory cells were sorted. TCRB transcripts that were expressed got sequenced, as all of the isolated RNA had been reverse transcribed. Here immunoSEQ multiplex PCR was the method, and the copy in TCRdb shows in-frame clones only, minus some. The sample has roughly 150,000 clones; 8.5% to 14% are singletons.

Sequenced input: central memory CD4+ T cells from blood. This TCR came from a man between 18 and 29 years old in good health. The chain has TRBV7-6 and TRBJ1-2; D is possibly TRBD1 (6 bases). The CDR3 spells CASSSQGLGGYTF. The CDR3 region has the DNA TGTGCCAGCAGCTCTCAGGGGCTTGGTGGCTACACCTTC. Using reference TRBV7-6 and TRBJ1-2 for the parts outside the CDR3, the full variable domain is GAGVSQSPRYKVTKRGQDVALRCDPISGHVSLYWYRQALGQGPEFLTYFNYEAQQDKSGLPNDRFSAERPEGSISTLTIQRTEQRDSAMYRCASSSQGLGGYTFGSGTRLTVV.